Listed below are T cell receptor beta chains from one sample, sequenced in a study of graft-versus-host responses after intestinal transplantation. TCRdb's table, derived via immunoSEQ multiplex PCR, lists solely in-frame clones and lacks some. The table includes around 100,000 clones, around nine tenths detected once. Their recognized antigens are unknown. Specimen: unstimulated CD4+ T cells sorted from spleen or lymph node cells, collected before transplant. These receptors were taken from a human donor who was the organ donor for an intestinal transplant. Both conserved end residues are part of each CDR3. Fields, in order: J gene, V gene, D gene, clone size, CDR3 DNA, CDR3 protein. The D gene is left open where the match is weak. Clone size is stated in some rows and not others, as once, few, many or a class when expanded.

TRBJ1-5 TRBV19 TRBD1 - TGTGCCAGTAGTGCACACAGGGGAGCGAATCAGCCCCAGCATTTT CASSAHRGANQPQHF
TRBJ1-1 TRBV20-1 - - TGCAGTGCGAGGGAGAGCACTGAAGCTTTCTTT CSARESTEAFF
TRBJ2-7 TRBV10-3 TRBD1 - TGTGCCATCAGTGAGCCCGGACAGGAGGTGGGCGAGCAGTACTTC CAISEPGQEVGEQYF
TRBJ1-5 TRBV30 - - TGTGCCTGGAGTGTACGCAGCAATCAGCCCCAGCATTTT CAWSVRSNQPQHF
TRBJ1-2 TRBV30 - - TGTGCCTGGAGTTCAGGGTGGGGCTACACCTTC CAWSSGWGYTF
TRBJ2-3 TRBV5-4 - - TGTGCCAGCAGCTTGGGGGGTGGCTCAGGTGCAGATACGCAGTATTTT CASSLGGGSGADTQYF
TRBJ2-2 TRBV11-2 TRBD2 - TGTGCCAGCAGCTTGAGGCTAGCGGGAGGGCTAGGGGAGCTGTTTTTT CASSLRLAGGLGELFF
TRBJ2-3 TRBV4-2 - - TGTGCCAGCAGCCGGGACAGACTAGCCCTGTTGGGCACAGATACGCAGTATTTT CASSRDRLALLGTDTQYF
TRBJ2-1 TRBV4-2 - - TGTGCCAGCAGCCAAGATTGGGGTACCGGGACATTCCATGAGCAGTTCTTC CASSQDWGTGTFHEQFF
TRBJ2-3 TRBV28 - - TGTGCCAGCAGTTCCCCCCAAAGAAGGGGCACAGATACGCAGTATTTT CASSSPQRRGTDTQYF
TRBJ1-4 TRBV4-2 - - TGTGCCAGCAGCCAAGAGGGGCGGGCAGGTGTTCTTGAAAAACTGTTTTTT CASSQEGRAGVLEKLFF
TRBJ2-7 TRBV6-6 TRBD1 - TGTGCCAGCAGGATAGTCCGGGACAGCTACGAGCAGTACTTC CASRIVRDSYEQYF
TRBJ1-6 TRBV30 - - TGTGCCTACCTCGGGGACGCCGGCGGTTATTCACCCCTCCACTTT CAYLGDAGGYSPLHF
TRBJ1-5 TRBV10-2 - - TGCGCCAGCAGTGAGTCAAGCAATCAGCCCCAGCATTTT CASSESSNQPQHF
TRBJ1-4 TRBV5-1 TRBD1 - TGCGCCAGCAGTTGGACAGGCGTCGAGAATGAAAAACTGTTTTTT CASSWTGVENEKLFF
TRBJ2-3 TRBV10-3 TRBD2 - TGTGCCATCAGTGAACCCGCGGGACTAGGATCAGATACGCAGTATTTT CAISEPAGLGSDTQYF
TRBJ2-4 TRBV18 TRBD2 - TGTGCCAGCTCACCACTCTCAACTAGCGGGAGTATAAGAAACATTCAGTACTTC CASSPLSTSGSIRNIQYF
TRBJ1-5 TRBV7-2 - - TGTGCCAGCAGCTTAGCGGACAATCAGCCCCAGCATTTT CASSLADNQPQHF
TRBJ2-1 TRBV7-2 TRBD2 - TGTGCCAGCACTAGGGGGACTAGCGGGATCTATGAGCAGTTCTTC CASTRGTSGIYEQFF
TRBJ1-2 TRBV9 - - TGTGCCAGCAGCGTAGGAGGGGGAGGCTGGCTTAGCTCAAACTATGGCTACACCTTC CASSVGGGGWLSSNYGYTF
TRBJ1-2 TRBV29-1 - - TGCAGCGTTGTAGGGGTTAACTATGGCTACACCTTC CSVVGVNYGYTF
TRBJ2-1 TRBV5-6 - - TGTGCCAGCAGCCCTTCGAGATCGAGGTTCGATGAGCAGTTCTTC CASSPSRSRFDEQFF
TRBJ1-1 TRBV20-1 - - TGCAGTGCTCGAAGGAACACTGAAGCTTTCTTT CSARRNTEAFF
TRBJ2-7 TRBV7-2 - - TGTGCCAGCAGCTCAAATGGGGGTTCTAGCTCCTACGAGCAGTACTTC CASSSNGGSSSYEQYF
TRBJ1-5 TRBV6-5 - - TGTGCCAGCAGTTCGGACAGCAATCAGCCCCAGCATTTT CASSSDSNQPQHF
TRBJ1-1 TRBV2 TRBD1 - TGTGCCAGCAGGGGGGACAGGGAAGACACTGAAGCTTTCTTT CASRGDREDTEAFF
TRBJ1-5 TRBV6-5 - - TGTGCCAGCAGACAGGGCAATCAGCCCCAGCATTTT CASRQGNQPQHF
TRBJ2-7 TRBV7-2 TRBD2 - TGTGCCAGCAGCTTAGGGCTAGCGGGAGGAAGGGAGCAGTACTTC CASSLGLAGGREQYF
TRBJ2-5 TRBV28 - - TGTGCCAGCAGTTTATCGCGAGTGGGTCAAGAGACCCAGTACTTC CASSLSRVGQETQYF
TRBJ1-5 TRBV6-4 TRBD1 few TGTGCCAGCAGTGACGAAAAACGGAATAAGGGGGCAGGTGACAATCAGCCCCAGCATTTT CASSDEKRNKGAGDNQPQHF
TRBJ1-2 TRBV19 TRBD1 - TGTGCCAGTAGTCCAGGACAGGGCTATGGCTACACCTTC CASSPGQGYGYTF
TRBJ2-7 TRBV5-1 TRBD1 - TGCGCCAGCAGCTCCGGACAGGCCTCCTACGAGCAGTACTTC CASSSGQASYEQYF
TRBJ1-2 TRBV6-5 - - TGTGCCAGTACAGGACTCCCTAACTATGGCTACACCTTC CASTGLPNYGYTF
TRBJ1-2 TRBV27 - - TGTGCCAGCAGTGCCGTACCTTGGTCTGGCTACACCTTC CASSAVPWSGYTF
TRBJ2-7 TRBV5-4 - - TGTGCCAGCAGCTCAGCGGGACAGATCTACGAGCAGTACTTC CASSSAGQIYEQYF
TRBJ2-3 TRBV7-3 TRBD2 - TGTGCCAGCAGCCTAGCGGGAGGGTCAAATACGCAGTATTTT CASSLAGGSNTQYF
TRBJ2-5 TRBV5-1 - - TGCGCCAGCAGCTTGTCCACCCTCCAAGAGACCCAGTACTTC CASSLSTLQETQYF
TRBJ2-3 TRBV2 - - TGTGCCAGCATCTATGACAGGTCTAGCACAGATACGCAGTATTTT CASIYDRSSTDTQYF
TRBJ2-2 TRBV5-1 - - TGCGCCAGCAGCGATCAGGGGACCGGGGAGCTGTTTTTT CASSDQGTGELFF
TRBJ2-7 TRBV7-8 - - TGTGCCAGCAGCTTAATGCCGAGACAGGAAGGCGAGCAGTACTTC CASSLMPRQEGEQYF
TRBJ1-2 TRBV28 - - TGTGCCAGCAGTTTAAGGGCCTATGGCTACACCTTC CASSLRAYGYTF
TRBJ2-6 TRBV5-1 - - TGCGCCAGCAGCTTGTCCGCACTCAACTCTGGGGCCAACGTCCTGACTTTC CASSLSALNSGANVLTF
TRBJ2-5 TRBV11-2 TRBD1 - TGTGCCAGCAGCCCGGACAGGGGGCGGGAGACCCAGTACTTC CASSPDRGRETQYF
TRBJ2-7 TRBV20-1 - - TGCAGTGCTGGACACAACTACGAGCAGTACTTC CSAGHNYEQYF